This is a list of T cell receptor beta chains from one sample in a study of CD8+ T cells in alopecia areata. Sequencing used immunoSEQ multiplex PCR; TCRdb keeps in-frame clones, though not all of them. The repertoire consists of roughly 150,000 clones, with around 47% occurring once and the leading ten covering about 6.3%. The sequenced sample was CD4+ T cells sorted from blood. These receptors all stem from a human donor with alopecia areata. CDR3s include the opening cysteine and the closing phenylalanine or tryptophan. The order of the fields is J gene, clone size, V gene, D gene, CDR3 DNA, CDR3 protein. D genes are given only for firm matches. The listing skips clone size in some rows; elsewhere it reads once, few, many or a size class.

>TRBJ1-1|.|TRBV30|.
TGTGCCTGGAGTCGGTACAGGAGGAACACTGAAGCTTTCTTT
CAWSRYRRNTEAFF
>TRBJ1-2|few|TRBV6-5|.
TGTGCCAGCAGTTACCCCCGAGGGGTTGGCTACACCTTC
CASSYPRGVGYTF
>TRBJ2-1|few|TRBV29-1|.
TGCAGCGTTGAAGAGCTACACCGCTACAATGAGCAGTTCTTC
CSVEELHRYNEQFF
>TRBJ1-2|.|TRBV28|.
TGTGCCAGCAGTCGAACGGGCCAGGGGTATGGCTACACCTTC
CASSRTGQGYGYTF
>TRBJ2-7|.|TRBV5-1|.
TGCGCCAGCAGCCCGCTAGCGAACTACGAGCAGTACTTC
CASSPLANYEQYF
>TRBJ2-7|.|TRBV5-1|TRBD2
TGCGCCAGCAGCTTGGCTAGCGGGAATAACGAGCAGTACTTC
CASSLASGNNEQYF
>TRBJ1-2|.|TRBV5-1|TRBD1
TGCGCCAGCAGCAAAGCCGGGACAGGGGGCATTGGCTACACCTTC
CASSKAGTGGIGYTF
>TRBJ2-7|.|TRBV6-1|.
TGTGCCAGCAGTCCATCCTACGAGCAGTACTTC
CASSPSYEQYF
>TRBJ1-1|once|TRBV11-2|.
TGTGCCAGCAACCAGGGGACCATGAACACTGAAGCTTTCTTT
CASNQGTMNTEAFF
>TRBJ2-7|few|TRBV13|TRBD1
TGTGCCAGCAGCTCCCTACGGACAGGGGTGGCCGAGCAGTACTTC
CASSSLRTGVAEQYF